This T cell receptor (beta chain) was captured by sequencing in a study of cytomegalovirus exposure and HLA in healthy donors. This clone was counted a single time. PCR used 60 Vbeta primers and 13 Jbeta primers. Only in-frame clones appear in the TCRdb table, and some are missing; sequencing was by immunoSEQ multiplex PCR. The repertoire holds 150,000 or so clones, with approximately 72% as singletons. The CDR3 is made up of 17 amino acids. V was shortened by 10 bases and J by 2 bases, with 27 bases between the two germline ends. Germline CDR1 MGHDK, CDR2 SYGVNS. J is TRBJ2-7 and V is TRBV25-1, with D tentatively TRBD2 (6 bases). The source of this sequence is a middle-aged man in good health and CMV-seropositive. Sequenced input: PBMCs. CDR3 protein: CATQKWTTGGIAYEQYF. The CDR3 coding sequence is TGTGCCACCCAAAAATGGACCACAGGAGGGATTGCCTACGAGCAGTACTTC.